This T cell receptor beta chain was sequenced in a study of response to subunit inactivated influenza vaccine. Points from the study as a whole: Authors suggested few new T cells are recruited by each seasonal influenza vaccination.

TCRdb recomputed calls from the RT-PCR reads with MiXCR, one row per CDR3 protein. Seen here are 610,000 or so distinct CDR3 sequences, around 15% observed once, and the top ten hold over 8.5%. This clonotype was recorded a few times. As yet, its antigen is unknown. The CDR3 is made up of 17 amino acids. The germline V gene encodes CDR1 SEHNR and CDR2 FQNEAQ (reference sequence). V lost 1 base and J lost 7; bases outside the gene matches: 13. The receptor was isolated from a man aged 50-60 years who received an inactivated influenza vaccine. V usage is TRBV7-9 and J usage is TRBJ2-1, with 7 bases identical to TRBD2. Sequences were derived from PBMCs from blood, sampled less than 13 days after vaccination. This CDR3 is CASSLGPSGARINEQFF. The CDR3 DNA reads TGTGCCAGCAGCTTAGGACCGAGCGGGGCTAGGATAAATGAGCAGTTCTTC.